These 22 T cell receptor beta chains came from one sample sequenced in a study of cytomegalovirus exposure and HLA in healthy donors. Sequencing was performed with immunoSEQ multiplex PCR; in TCRdb, only in-frame clones are kept and a portion is missing. The repertoire holds 200,000 to 300,000 clones, with more than 85% as singletons. Sequencing was performed on PBMCs. The receptors come from a man between 18 and 29 years old in good health and CMV-seropositive.

The chain joins TRBV19 to TRBJ2-7; TRBD2 agrees at 8 bases. Germline trimming cut 3 bases from V and 0 bases from J; bases unmatched to any gene: 7. CDR1 and CDR2 (germline): LNHDA, SQIVND (reference sequence). The CDR3 is 16 residues long. The CDR3, as DNA: TGTGCCAGTAGTATGTTCGATAGCGGGGACTCCTACGAGCAGTACTTC. It specifies CASSMFDSGDSYEQYF.

The chain carries TRBV12-5 and TRBJ2-1; 13 bases are shared with TRBD2. The CDR3 has 16 residues. CDR1 is LGHNT and CDR2 is FRNRAP in the germline V gene. V lost 1 base and J lost 7; bases outside the gene matches: 4. DNA of the CDR3: TGTGCTAGTGGTTTGGAACTAGCGGGAGGGCCTAATGAGCAGTTCTTC. It encodes CASGLELAGGPNEQFF.

This chain links TRBV5-4 with TRBJ2-2, with D perhaps TRBD2 (7 bases). V gave up 3 bases and J gave up 6 bases, with 15 bases separating them. CDR3 length: 15 residues. Germline-derived CDR1 and CDR2 are SGHNT and YYREEE (reference sequence). The CDR3 DNA follows: TGTGCCAGCAGCTCCGACGGGGGGCAGGCCGGGGAGCTGTTTTTT. The encoded protein is CASSSDGGQAGELFF.

The chain couples TRBV5-5 to TRBJ1-1; D unclear. The length of the CDR3 is 13 residues. V lost 2 bases to trimming and J lost 1 base, with 6 bases between them. Germline V CDR1 and CDR2: SGHKS, YYEKEE (reference sequence). The CDR3 region is CASSFIPNTEAFF. CDR3 nucleotide sequence: TGTGCCAGCAGCTTCATACCGAACACTGAAGCTTTCTTT. Supplemented by reference TRBV5-5 and TRBJ1-1, the full variable domain reads DAGVTQSPTHLIKTRGQQVTLRCSPISGHKSVSWYQQVLGQGPQFIFQYYEKEERGRGNFPDRFSARQFPNYSSELNVNALLLGDSALYLCASSFIPNTEAFFGQGTRLTVV.

This chain connects TRBV7-9 to TRBJ1-5, with unresolved D. V lost 7 bases, J lost 1 base, and 8 bases lay in between. Germline CDR1 SEHNR, CDR2 FQNEAQ (reference sequence). The CDR3 loop spans 13 amino acids. The CDR3 region is CASNGQSNQPQHF. In DNA form, the CDR3 reads TGTGCCAGCAACGGGCAGAGCAATCAGCCCCAGCATTTT.

The chain employs TRBV9 and TRBJ2-5; 10 nucleotides line up with TRBD2. The germline V gene has CDR1 SGDLS and CDR2 YYNGEE. The CDR3 is 16 amino acids. J gave up 5 bases and V 4 bases, and 11 bases lay outside the gene matches. The CDR3 DNA sequence: TGTGCCAGCAGCTTAGAACTAGCGGGAACACAGGAGACCCAGTACTTC. Amino acids: CASSLELAGTQETQYF.

V is TRBV6-1 and J is TRBJ1-5, with 8 bases identical to TRBD1. V lost 4 bases and J lost 4; bases outside the gene matches: 6. This CDR3 contains 15 residues. Germline V CDR1 and CDR2: MNHNS, SASEGT. Here the CDR3 DNA reads TGTGCCAGCAGTGGAACCTACAGGGGGAATCAGCCCCAGCATTTT. Residues: CASSGTYRGNQPQHF.

The chain combines TRBV28 with TRBJ1-2; D is unresolved. Deletions cut 3 bases from V and 0 bases from J, with 8 bases between. Germline CDR1 is MDHEN and CDR2 is SYDVKM. CDR3 size: 14 residues. CDR3 protein: CASSFLASNYGYTF. The CDR3 bases are TGTGCCAGCAGTTTTCTAGCATCTAACTATGGCTACACCTTC.

This chain connects TRBV25-1 to TRBJ1-3, with TRBD1 identical over 9 bases. V gave up 6 bases and J gave up 2 bases; unmatched junction bases: 2. This CDR3 has 14 residues. CDR1 and CDR2 (germline): MGHDK, SYGVNS. Here the CDR3 reads CASSRDRAGNTIYF. CDR3 DNA: TGTGCCAGCAGCCGGGACAGGGCTGGAAACACCATATATTTT.

This chain uses TRBV9 with TRBJ2-2, with 9 bases matching TRBD2. The CDR3 sequence is 18 residues long. V shed 0 bases, J shed 2 bases, and the junction held 8 bases outside the gene matches. Germline V gene data show CDR1 as SGDLS and CDR2 as YYNGEE. The CDR3 protein is CASSVEGGLAPNTGELFF. DNA of the CDR3: TGTGCCAGCAGCGTAGAGGGGGGACTAGCACCCAACACCGGGGAGCTGTTTTTT.

Of note for this clone: This CDR3 is also generated by other DNA sequences in the sample. The genes are TRBV6-5 and TRBJ2-6; no clear D. V lost 0 bases and J 4 bases, leaving 4 bases between the germline ends. The CDR3 is 14 residues long. CDR1 and CDR2 from the germline V gene are MNHEY and SVGAGI. CDR3 DNA: TGTGCCAGCAGTTACTCGACCGGGGCCAACGTCCTGACTTTC. Translated, it gives CASSYSTGANVLTF.

Remarks on this clone: The same CDR3 can be traced to other DNA sequences in this sample. The chain couples TRBV27 to TRBJ2-1; 12 bases are shared with TRBD2. Trimming removed 5 bases from V and 2 bases from J; junction bases left unmatched: 1. The CDR3 consists of 15 residues. Per the germline V gene, CDR1 is MNHEY and CDR2 is SMNVEV (reference sequence). The CDR3 reads CASSLAGGPYNEQFF. The CDR3 nucleotides read TGTGCCAGCAGTCTAGCGGGAGGGCCCTACAATGAGCAGTTCTTC.

This clone was observed at least ten times. The chain recombines TRBV7-2 with TRBJ1-2; D unresolved. Germline CDR1 reads SGHTA; CDR2 reads FQGNSA. The CDR3 extends over 13 amino acids. The V end was cut by 5 bases, the J end by 4 bases, with 11 bases between. CDR3 amino acids: CASSDDGSYGYTF. The CDR3, as DNA: TGTGCCAGCAGCGACGACGGATCCTATGGCTACACCTTC.

This sequence joins TRBV9 and TRBJ2-1, with 9 bases identical to TRBD2. The CDR3 totals 15 residues. Losses at the gene ends were 2 bases for V and 8 bases for J; bases not matched to a gene: 8. Germline V lookup: CDR1 SGDLS, CDR2 YYNGEE. The CDR3 DNA reads as TGTGCCAGCAGCGTTAGCGGGAGAACTATGGATGAGCAGTTCTTC. It encodes CASSVSGRTMDEQFF.

The rearrangement links TRBV7-2 to TRBJ2-1; D call uncertain. The germline V gene encodes CDR1 SGHTA and CDR2 FQGNSA. This CDR3 contains 12 residues. The V end lost 2 bases, the J end lost 5 bases, and 4 bases lay between the germline ends. CDR3 amino acids: CASSLTHNEQFF. DNA for the CDR3: TGTGCCAGCAGCTTAACCCACAATGAGCAGTTCTTC.

The gene calls are TRBV19 and TRBJ2-1, with D possibly TRBD1 on 6 matching bases. The CDR3 runs to 16 residues. V dropped 5 bases and J dropped 0 bases, with 14 bases sitting between them. Germline V gene sequence: CDR1 LNHDA, CDR2 SQIVND (reference sequence). The DNA of the CDR3 is TGTGCCAGTAGTCGCGACAGGAGAAGCTCCTACAATGAGCAGTTCTTC. Translated, it gives CASSRDRRSSYNEQFF.

This sequence joins TRBV4-1 and TRBJ2-1; TRBD2 matches at 12 bases. The length of the CDR3 is 15 residues. Losses at the gene ends were 6 bases for V and 7 bases for J; bases not matched to a gene: 7. In germline, CDR1 is MGHRA, CDR2 YSYEKL. The CDR3 DNA reads as TGCGCCAGCAGGGTAGGACTAGCGGGACGAAATGAGCAGTTCTTC. This codes for CASRVGLAGRNEQFF.

V is TRBV30 and J is TRBJ2-5; a weak D match, TRBD2 (5 bases). This CDR3 region has 15 residues. Germline CDR1 is GTSNPN and CDR2 is SVGIG (reference sequence). The V and J ends lost 1 base and 3 bases respectively, with 15 bases between them. CDR3 region: CAWSAHLYGEETQYF. The CDR3 DNA reads TGTGCCTGGAGTGCACATTTATACGGGGAAGAGACCCAGTACTTC.

This chain connects TRBV27 to TRBJ2-5; the D gene is possibly TRBD2 (6 bases). Trimming stripped 6 bases from V and 4 bases from J, with 15 bases between. This CDR3 is built from 14 residues. Germline V gene sequence: CDR1 MNHEY, CDR2 SMNVEV (reference sequence). CDR3 DNA: TGTGCCAGCAGCCCTCGCGAGGAGGGAGAGACCCAGTACTTC. Its translation is CASSPREEGETQYF.

The chain joins TRBV11-2 to TRBJ2-1; D gene unclear. The CDR3 is 15 amino acids. Germline V CDR1 and CDR2: SGHAT, FQNNGV. V was shortened by 1 base and J by 0 bases, with 7 bases between the two germline ends. CDR3 coding DNA: TGTGCCAGCAGCTTAGGAGAACTCTCCTACAATGAGCAGTTCTTC. The encoded protein is CASSLGELSYNEQFF. Drawing the rest from reference TRBV11-2 and TRBJ2-1, the complete variable domain is EAGVAQSPRYKIIEKRQSVAFWCNPISGHATLYWYQQILGQGPKLLIQFQNNGVVDDSQLPKDRFSAERLKGVDSTLKIQPAKLEDSAVYLCASSLGELSYNEQFFGPGTRLTVL.

For the CDR3, the DNA is TGTGCCAGCAGCGCAAAGGGGAGTTACAATGAGCAGTTCTTC. This codes for CASSAKGSYNEQFF. The genes are TRBV6-4 and TRBJ2-1, with D perhaps TRBD1 or TRBD2 (5 bases each). Trimming took 6 bases from V and 4 from J, leaving 13 bases between them. The CDR3 consists of 14 residues. The germline CDR1 and CDR2 sequences are MRHNA and SNTAGT.

The J gene is TRBJ2-7, the V gene TRBV5-4; no definite D call. Per germline, CDR1 SGHNT and CDR2 YYREEE (reference sequence). V was shortened by 4 bases and J by 1 base, with 9 bases between the two germline ends. CDR3 length: 13 amino acids. The CDR3 DNA reads TGTGCCAGCAGCCAAGTGTCTTCCTACGAGCAGTACTTC. As protein: CASSQVSSYEQYF.